This T cell receptor beta chain was sequenced during a study of cytomegalovirus exposure and HLA in healthy donors listed by TCRdb under 2017. About the study as a whole: An earlier analysis of several hundred of the donors reported under 300 Gb of sequence data and around 110 million unique TCR beta sequences obtained from roughly 180 million T cells. Genome-wide SNP genotypes for about 55% of the roughly 670 donors were used in a later genetic analysis, which treated that subset as a discovery cohort. Donor age, sex, ethnicity and CMV serostatus were compiled together with the repertoire data. Class I and class II HLA loci were covered by the typing at four-digit resolution. Around 330 gigabases of sequencing data and around 85 million unique TCR sequences made up an early release that covered about 640 HLA-typed donors. Five DR-DQ haplotypes were handled as single units for association and clustering because linkage in the cohort was strong. Typing coverage varied by locus: roughly 620-630 donors for A, B, C, DRB1 and DQB1; about 520 for DQA1; about 590 for DPA1; fewer than 480 for DPB1. A separate validation cohort of about 110 different subjects was used in addition to the roughly 700-subject first cohort. Across about 380 genotyped donors of the cohort, an average of approximately 220,000 unique TCR beta nucleotide sequences per donor were sequenced, and around 20% of those sequences were non-productive. A later analysis re-examined previously published TCR beta repertoires from more than 600 donors and added high-resolution HLA genotyping to investigate patterns of TCR occurrence. All discovery cohort repertoires had been generated on a single sequencing platform. The study profiled the T cell repertoires of 550 to 700 subjects by immunosequencing and related them to cytomegalovirus serostatus. An earlier analysis of 450 to 750 of the donors used high-throughput TCR beta sequencing to judge whether each TCR beta V gene segment behaved as functional or pseudogenic. In the later analysis, no new phenotypic data were used to find candidate immune exposures; instead, reliance was placed on TCR beta sequences and their occurrence across donors. The genetic ancestry cluster associated with self-reported Caucasian donors included 65% to 90% of the 398 genotyped donors. High-throughput TCR immunosequencing, statistical association of individual TCRs with disease status, and machine learning were combined to predict cytomegalovirus infection status. The study was designed to test whether signatures of past pathogen exposure could be identified by cataloging public T cell receptors.

General study outcomes and caveats: In a later analysis, HLA-associated TCR beta chains were found to be more clonally expanded and to have lower generation probabilities than equally common non-associated chains. Because the 87-base-pair reads could not distinguish some IMGT-functional V segments, including TRBV6-2 and TRBV6-3, those segments were excluded. In vitro tests confirmed that a few of the cytomegalovirus-associated TCR beta chains recognize cytomegalovirus antigens. Presence/absence analyses assumed roughly uniform sequencing depth across donors, an assumption that may not hold. At a false discovery rate of 0.05, a later analysis linked fewer than 20,000 TCR beta sequences to specific HLA alleles. According to a later genetic analysis, donors in an Asian-associated ancestry cluster had fewer N-insertions in productive TCRs than the approximately 700-donor mean. The authors suggested that the approach could potentially be extended to other disease states and immunological phenotypes. In a later analysis, TCR association rates were found to vary across HLA loci, with the most associated TCRs seen for DRB1 alleles and the fewest for HLA-C alleles. While some public TCRs were present in many individuals, most TCR sequences turned up only very rarely across donors. In both the original and validation cohorts, the classifier was reported to diagnose cytomegalovirus status with high specificity and sensitivity. The earlier analysis of approximately 540 of the donors excluded over 15 rarely observed V segments, including chromosome 9 orphons, because counts were too low. The only immune exposure information available for the cohort was CMV serostatus. Correlated functional status among segregating V segments might be attributable to linkage disequilibrium, but an unknown experimental factor could not be ruled out. A group of highly shared sequence variants was considered likely to be a technical artifact of the sequencing pipeline. In this cohort, only TCR beta chains were sequenced, and detectable features were limited by the absence of alpha or paired-chain data. A further reported finding was that TCR beta sequences accurately predicted the HLA-A and HLA-B alleles for most subjects in the first cohort. A later analysis found that most CMV-associated TCR beta chains appeared HLA-restricted, with HLA associations seemingly driven largely by CMV exposure. A later analysis reported that several top co-occurrence clusters appeared linked to parvovirus B19, influenza, CMV and Epstein-Barr virus. V-gene and J-gene trimming of TCR beta chains was associated with a missense DCLRE1C variant in a later genetic analysis, and the association was replicated in an independent cohort. Because HLA typing was unavailable for some donors at each locus, only the typed subset was used in association tests. When HLA alleles, especially DR and DQ, strongly co-occurred, TCR associations were difficult to assign to individual alleles. The study listed around 160 TCR beta chains as associated with cytomegalovirus. An earlier analysis of 587 of the donors showed that most TCR beta V segments appeared in productive rearrangements either about 87% or about 30% of the time, which broadly matched IMGT annotations.

Libraries were made using the immunoSEQ multiplex PCR assay. The multiplex PCR relied on a mix of 60 forward primers for TCR Vbeta segments and 13 reverse primers for TCR Jbeta segments. Amplification of the CDR3 region of rearranged TCR beta genes was performed with a multiplex PCR assay on genomic DNA. Amplified TCR beta libraries were sequenced as 87-base-pair reads on the Illumina HiSeq System. The paper's data handling went like this. Across the roughly 640 repertoires, a later analysis counted 75 million to 90 million unique TCR beta chains, 9.5 million to 12 million of which were shared by at least two donors. Raw reads were error-corrected and collapsed into unique sequences by a nearest-neighbor algorithm in which closely related sequences were merged to remove PCR and sequencing errors. To assign V, D and J gene segments, CDR3 sequences were aligned to IMGT reference sequences. For a sequence to be retained, a match of at least six nucleotides to both a V gene segment and a J gene segment was required. A rearrangement counted as productive if the CDR3 had no stop codons and remained in frame with V and J, and every other rearrangement counted as non-productive. CDR3 was defined by IMGT convention, running from the second conserved V-encoded cysteine to the conserved J-encoded phenylalanine. Sequences without an unambiguous match to a single V gene segment were excluded from the earlier analysis of approximately 600 of the donors. In an earlier analysis of 450 to 750 of the donors, a V segment was called functional when productive rearrangements were above 56.7%, and segregating when the standard deviation between donors exceeded 5%. A statistical classification framework was developed to diagnose cytomegalovirus status using the catalog of TCR beta chain sequences. V and J gene assignment, in a later analysis, came from comparing TCR nucleotide sequences with IMGT/GENE-DB human TR gene sequences. Using the TCRdist pipeline, a later analysis assigned CDR3 sequences along with most-parsimonious VDJ recombination scenarios. A later analysis defined each TCR beta chain by its CDR3 amino acid sequence plus V-gene family, and excluded reads lacking a unique V-gene family. As a way to deal with suspected cross-contamination and a sequencing artifact, a later analysis dropped approximately 590 nucleotide sequences that were highly shared and had low generation probability. A later analysis calculated a clonal expansion index for each public chain from normalized within-repertoire ranks of inferred template counts. Generation probabilities in a later analysis came from a VDJ recombination model fitted to out-of-frame rearrangements, and those results were checked against IGoR. In a later analysis, hypergeometric tests were used to score TCR-TCR, TCR-HLA and TCR-CMV co-occurrence, with a repertoire-size bias correction applied to TCR pairs. In a later analysis, false discovery rates were estimated by permuting HLA or CMV assignments 20 times. In a later analysis, co-occurring TCRs were grouped with DBSCAN, and TCRdist sequence similarity was added when clustering was performed within HLA-allele-positive subsets. Repertoires with fewer than 30,000 or more than 120,000 public chains were left out of co-occurrence clustering, as were several repertoires with anomalous nucleotide sharing. TCRdb retrieved this table from immuneACCESS and kept in-frame rearrangements only. Not all clones are present; in checked studies, unresolved V genes account for under half, and no reason is known for the remainder. V and J calls and clone size are copied from that table; D and trimming were computed from the DNA. This sample lists about 44,000 clones; 87% were detected once. Clones ranked in the top ten supply more than 7.5% of the sample.

Points on this clone: Its antigen remains undetermined. Per-nucleotide qualities are absent, and no much larger clonotype sits a single base away.

V is trimmed back by 6 bases and J by 0 bases, and the junction contains 6 bases that no gene match accounts for. The germline V gene provides CDR1 SNHLY and CDR2 FYNNEI. The CDR3 starts with the cysteine, ends with the phenylalanine, and has 16 residues. Just CDR3 DNA is preserved here, 48 bases in frame from base 1. The cohort consisted of more than 650 healthy bone marrow donors. All cohort members were sampled while nominally healthy, although unrecorded immune exposures were likely present. The donor was CMV seropositive and belonged to the group of 250 to 350 seropositive cohort members. Every donor gave a peripheral blood sample, and the peripheral blood mononuclear cells from that sample were used for TCR beta sequencing. Genomic DNA was extracted from the blood cell samples with the Qiagen DNeasy Blood Extraction Kit.

This TCR came from a woman between 40 and 50 years old in good health and CMV-seropositive. Sequencing was done on a sample of PBMCs. Recombination joined TRBV2 with TRBJ1-4; a stretch of 8 junction bases matches TRBD1. The CDR3 reads as follows: CASRIDRGATNEKLFF. The nucleotide sequence is TGTGCCAGCAGGATTGACAGGGGCGCAACTAATGAAAAACTGTTTTTT.